These 12 T cell receptor beta chains came from one sample sequenced in a study of cytomegalovirus exposure and HLA in healthy donors. A multiplex PCR was run with 60 Vbeta primers and 13 Jbeta primers. The method was immunoSEQ multiplex PCR; TCRdb's version includes in-frame clones alone and lacks a portion of them. The sample shows over 150,000 clones, roughly 85% of them seen only once. Sequenced material: PBMCs. The origin of the receptors is a woman under 40 in good health and CMV-seronegative.

V is TRBV27 and J is TRBJ1-6; D possibly corresponds to TRBD1 (5 bases). With 8 bases removed from V and 13 bases from J, the gap between germline ends came to 15 bases. Germline V lookup: CDR1 MNHEY, CDR2 SMNVEV (reference sequence). This CDR3 contains 12 residues. The CDR3 nucleotides are TGTGCCAGCTCCCCTCAAGGACACCCCCTCCACTTT. Protein sequence: CASSPQGHPLHF.

The chain couples TRBV5-6 to TRBJ2-3; a weak D match, TRBD1 (6 bases). Per germline, CDR1 SGHDT and CDR2 YYEEEE. The CDR3 runs to 18 residues. Trimming took off 2 bases at V and 0 bases at J, with 19 bases between the two ends. The DNA for the CDR3 is TGTGCCAGCAGCTTACTAGGAGCCAGGGGCGGGAGCACAGATACGCAGTATTTT. This encodes CASSLLGARGGSTDTQYF.

The V and J genes are TRBV27 and TRBJ2-1, with TRBD2 identical over 9 bases. This CDR3 has 14 amino acids. V lost 5 bases and J lost 7; bases outside the gene matches: 6. CDR1 MNHEY and CDR2 SMNVEV come from the germline V gene (reference sequence). Here the CDR3 reads CASSKDSGSNEQFF. The CDR3 DNA sequence: TGTGCCAGCAGTAAGGATAGCGGGAGTAATGAGCAGTTCTTC.

The V and J genes are TRBV29-1 and TRBJ1-1; D gene unclear. Per the germline V gene, CDR1 is SQVTM and CDR2 is ANQGSEA. This CDR3 has 13 residues. V was pared by 4 bases and J by 5 bases, with 14 bases between. CDR3: CSVVYSLWTEAFF. CDR3 nucleotide sequence: TGCAGCGTTGTATACTCCCTGTGGACTGAAGCTTTCTTT.

The rearrangement joins TRBV28 to TRBJ2-7, with 9 bases identical to TRBD1. Germline-derived CDR1 and CDR2 are MDHEN and SYDVKM. Losses at the gene ends were 8 bases for V and 3 bases for J; bases not matched to a gene: 2. The CDR3 runs to 12 residues. The chain's CDR3 is CASRDRVYEQYF. The CDR3 nucleotides are TGTGCCAGCCGGGACAGGGTCTACGAGCAGTACTTC.

This clone was counted once. This sequence joins TRBV10-1 and TRBJ2-2, with D tentatively TRBD1 (5 bases). V lost 5 bases and J 4 bases, leaving 11 bases between the germline ends. This CDR3 is built from 14 residues. Germline V gives CDR1 WNHNN, CDR2 SYGVQD (reference sequence). CDR3 region: CASSPDRLTGELFF. Here the CDR3 DNA reads TGCGCCAGCAGTCCTGACAGACTCACCGGGGAGCTGTTTTTT.

V is TRBV6-5 and J is TRBJ2-7, with 7 bases matching TRBD1. Germline trimming cut 6 bases from V and 3 bases from J; bases unmatched to any gene: 5. This CDR3 region has 13 residues. Germline V gives CDR1 MNHEY, CDR2 SVGAGI. In DNA, the CDR3 is TGTGCCAGCAGGCCGACAGGGATCTACGAGCAGTACTTC. It yields the protein CASRPTGIYEQYF.

The sample holds one count of this clone. This chain connects TRBV6-1 to TRBJ2-3, with no clear D. This CDR3 is 12 amino acids long. The V end was cut by 2 bases, the J end by 3 bases, with 3 bases between. Germline V gives CDR1 MNHNS, CDR2 SASEGT. The CDR3 reads CASSETTDTQYF. The CDR3 region has the DNA TGTGCCAGCAGTGAAACAACAGATACGCAGTATTTT.

The chain uses TRBV2 and TRBJ1-1; D call uncertain. Looked up from germline, CDR1 is SNHLY and CDR2 is FYNNEI. The V gene lost 10 bases and the J gene lost 5 bases, with 14 bases spanning the gap. The CDR3 sequence is 12 residues long. DNA for the CDR3: TGTGCCAACCTCGGGTCCCGTACTGAAGCTTTCTTT. Its translation: CANLGSRTEAFF.

V and J are TRBV11-2 and TRBJ2-1, with 11 bases matching TRBD1. The length of the CDR3 is 17 residues. Germline loops: CDR1 SGHAT, CDR2 FQNNGV. Germline trimming cut 5 bases from V and 8 bases from J; bases unmatched to any gene: 14. The CDR3: CASSLRGQGARSDEQFF. CDR3 DNA: TGTGCCAGCAGCCTCCGCGGACAGGGGGCGCGCAGCGATGAGCAGTTCTTC. Complete variable domain (other parts from reference TRBV11-2 and TRBJ2-1): EAGVAQSPRYKIIEKRQSVAFWCNPISGHATLYWYQQILGQGPKLLIQFQNNGVVDDSQLPKDRFSAERLKGVDSTLKIQPAKLEDSAVYLCASSLRGQGARSDEQFFGPGTRLTVL.

This chain links TRBV18 with TRBJ1-5; tentatively, D is TRBD1 (6 bases). Germline V CDR1 and CDR2: KGHSH, LQKENI. The V gene lost 2 bases and the J gene lost 15 bases, with 17 bases spanning the gap. The CDR3 spans 13 residues. Written as DNA, the CDR3 is TGTGCCAGCTCACCAATGGGGGATACAGGGTTGCATTTT. Translated, it gives CASSPMGDTGLHF.

The chain couples TRBV19 to TRBJ2-7, with D perhaps matching TRBD2 (6 bases). Germline-derived CDR1 and CDR2 are LNHDA and SQIVND (reference sequence). The CDR3 runs 15 residues. V was clipped by 6 bases and J by 4 bases, with 19 bases between them. In nucleotides, the CDR3 is TGTGCCAGTAGCGAACCGGGACTCAGGGCGTACGAGCAGTACTTC. Translated: CASSEPGLRAYEQYF.